The rows below give T cell receptor beta chains drawn from one sample of a study of T-cell memory formation after mild COVID-19. In TCRdb, the 5' RACE reads were re-called with MiXCR into one record per CDR3 protein. The sample lists fewer than 150,000 distinct CDR3 sequences, approximately 21% seen once, with roughly two fifths in the top ten. Sequencing used PBMCs or a T cell subset sorted from them (not recorded which). The receptors here all came from a man aged 18 to 29 who had mild COVID-19 (a few samples of this study predate the infection). Cell type and time point are not known. Both conserved end residues are part of each CDR3. The D gene is left open where the match is weak. Size is omitted from some rows. Given values are once, few, many or a class for expanded clones.

>NA|NA|TRBJ2-7|TRBV6-2/TRBV6-3
CASSYLGSEQYF
TGTGCCAGCAGTTACCTGGGGAGCGAGCAGTACTTC
>NA|once|TRBJ2-5|TRBV11-2
CASSRGWETQYF
TGTGCCAGCAGCAGGGGGTGGGAGACCCAGTACTTC
>NA|NA|TRBJ2-1|TRBV11-1
CASSRSGASEGEQFF
TGTGCCAGCAGCCGATCGGGGGCTAGCGAGGGCGAGCAGTTCTTC
>NA|few|TRBJ2-2|TRBV4-1
CASSLRPAKMNTGELFF
TGCGCCAGCAGCCTCCGTCCGGCGAAGATGAACACCGGGGAGCTGTTTTTT
>NA|few|TRBJ1-5|TRBV24-1
CATSQPGYNQPQHF
TGTGCCACCAGTCAACCAGGGTACAATCAGCCCCAGCATTTT
>NA|NA|TRBJ2-5|TRBV7-2
CASSSRGSKLETQYF
TGTGCCAGCAGCTCCAGGGGTAGCAAGCTGGAGACCCAGTACTTC
>TRBD2|few|TRBJ2-5|TRBV7-2
CASSLGLAGHQETQYF
TGTGCCAGCAGCCTGGGACTAGCGGGGCACCAAGAGACCCAGTACTTC
>NA|few|TRBJ2-1|TRBV9
CASSVGLRGVVEQFF
TGTGCCAGCAGCGTAGGTCTGAGGGGGGTTGTTGAGCAGTTCTTC
>NA|NA|TRBJ2-7|TRBV4-1
CASSQVRGTPSYEQYF
TGCGCCAGCAGCCAAGTTAGGGGGACACCATCCTACGAGCAGTACTTC
>TRBD2|once|TRBJ2-2|TRBV6-2/TRBV6-3
CASSFARASGGPGELFF
TGTGCCAGCAGTTTCGCCCGGGCTAGCGGGGGGCCCGGGGAGCTGTTTTTT
>NA|NA|TRBJ2-2|TRBV28
CASNGRSLDTGELFF
TGTGCCAGCAATGGGCGGTCCCTCGACACCGGGGAGCTGTTTTTT